Here is one TCR beta chain with its context. What antigen it recognizes has not been identified. The sample holds no much larger clone one base away, and base qualities are not on file. Based on the germline V gene (reference sequence), the CDR1 and CDR2 sequences are DFQATT and SNEGSKA. The CDR3 spans 14 residues, from the cysteine through the phenylalanine. The DNA shown is the 42-base CDR3, in frame from base 1. The junction shows trimming of 3 bases on V and 4 bases on J, plus 12 bases between the germline ends. Multiplex touch-down PCR with a mixed TRB-A/B primer pool was used to amplify rearranged TRB sequences covering the V, D and J segments. Two consecutive PCR reactions with Phusion HS II polymerase added Illumina adapters and sample indices to the amplicons. After gel purification with the NucleoSpin Gel and PCR Clean-up kit, the amplicons were checked using Qubit and an Agilent 2100 Bioanalyzer. Libraries were sequenced on an Illumina MiSeq using 600-cycle, single-indexed, paired-end runs. As for the authors' bioinformatics: MiXCR versions 2.12 and 3.0.5 were used to process TRB sequences. Each unique CDR3 nucleotide sequence was treated as one clone, and only productive sequences with two or more reads were kept. Repertoire metrics included Shannon diversity, evenness, clonality (one minus evenness), and alpha-parameterized diversity profiles from alpha 0 to 5. The IGoR algorithm was used to calculate generation probabilities of clones in the paired pre- and post-chemotherapy samples. In-frame beta chains were kept once TCRdb had trimmed the public reads at Q25 with fastp and called clones with MiXCR. Rows with one shared CDR3 protein collapse into an entry with the most common genes and DNA. The V and J calls here are based on TCRdb, not the publication. The sample table records about 6,200 distinct CDR3 sequences; 25% to 30% of these occur just once. 3.5% to 5% of the sample is in the top ten clones.

This sample is part of a study of T cell repertoires in aging, cancer and after chemotherapy (dated by TCRdb to the late 2010s). Describing the broader study: Six donor age groups were covered, ranging from 30 or younger up to 70 or older, and each group contained at least three individuals. Control TCR repertoires from healthy donors were recorded across several months to years, and re-sampling revealed clear clonal overlap. The complete dataset included about 8.8 million TCR reads. The study profiled peripheral blood TCR beta repertoires from healthy donors and cancer patients to examine immunoaging and T cell reconstitution after chemotherapy. The cohort comprised around 220 cancer patients, 94 with hematological and roughly 120 with solid cancers, plus 95 healthy donors as a reference group.

Overall study results and their limits: Compared with age-matched healthy donors, untreated patients with either hematological or solid cancers had significantly lower TCR diversity in the blood along with higher clonality. In healthy donors, the decline in TCR diversity with age was mainly explained by loss of richness, whereas in cancer patients loss of evenness was also found to contribute. According to the authors, the repertoire data do not allow conclusions to be drawn about immunological memory after chemotherapy. An increase in median generation probability over the chemotherapy interval was observed in both cancer cohorts, suggesting that the repertoire was reconstituted through rebound thymic output.

TCR beta rearrangements were amplified from genomic DNA extracted from peripheral blood rather than from sorted cells or RNA. Sample: blood. The V gene is TRBV20-1 and the J gene is TRBJ2-2, and the D gene may be TRBD2, 5 bases matching. This TCR derives from a human donor in good health. At the DNA level, the sequence is TGCAGTGCTAGCCCAGCGGCATTCACCGGGGAGCTGTTTTTT. It specifies CSASPAAFTGELFF.